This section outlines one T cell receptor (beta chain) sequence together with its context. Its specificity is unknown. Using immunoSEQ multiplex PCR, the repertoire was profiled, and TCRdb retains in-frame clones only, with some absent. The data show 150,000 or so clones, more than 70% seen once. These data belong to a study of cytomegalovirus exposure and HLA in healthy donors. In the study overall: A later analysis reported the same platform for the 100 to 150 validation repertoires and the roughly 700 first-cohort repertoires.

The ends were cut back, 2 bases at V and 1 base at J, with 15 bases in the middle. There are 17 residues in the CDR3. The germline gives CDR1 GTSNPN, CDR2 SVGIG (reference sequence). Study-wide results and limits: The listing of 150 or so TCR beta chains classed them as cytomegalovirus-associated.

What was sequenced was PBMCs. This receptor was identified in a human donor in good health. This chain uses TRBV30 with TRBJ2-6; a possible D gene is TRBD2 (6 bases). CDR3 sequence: CAWSRGLIMSGANVLTF. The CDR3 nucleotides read TGTGCCTGGAGTAGAGGACTAATTATGTCTGGGGCCAACGTCCTGACTTTC. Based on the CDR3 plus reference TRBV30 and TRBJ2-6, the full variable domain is SQTIHQWPATLVQPVGSPLSLECTVEGTSNPNLYWYRQAAGRGLQLLFYSVGIGQISSEVPQNLSASRPQDRQFILSSKKLLLSDSGFYLCAWSRGLIMSGANVLTFGAGSRLTVL.